Sequencing of this T cell receptor beta chain was carried out in a study of T-cell reconstitution after alpha-beta-depleted transplantation in children. For this clonotype: Its antigen is still unknown.

Study-wide results and caveats: At day 60, the high TCRbeta diversity found in some patients originated from recipient T cells and thymic progenitors that had survived.

CDR1 and CDR2 from the germline V gene are LGHNA and YSLEER. With 2 bases removed from V and 6 bases from J, the gap between germline ends came to 8 bases. This CDR3 has 13 amino acids. The TCRbeta library was prepared with unique molecular identifiers. TCRdb re-analysed the PCR reads in MiXCR, keeping a single row per CDR3 protein. The sample lists about 250,000 distinct CDR3 sequences, approximately 24% occurring once. The sample was PBMCs, mostly from graft donor cells, taken 360 days after TCRalphabeta/CD19-depleted stem cell transplant. This receptor was taken from a female patient aged 2-10 years who had a stem cell transplant for congenital amegakaryocytic thrombocytopenia, so the T cells may come from the graft donor. The chain uses TRBV4-3 and TRBJ2-1; no clear D gene. The CDR3 reads CASSQRMSNEQFF. The CDR3, as DNA: TGCGCCAGCAGCCAACGTATGAGCAATGAGCAGTTCTTC.